This is a list of T cell receptor beta chains from one sample in a study of breast tumors, draining lymph nodes, adjacent tissues. Via MiXCR, TCRdb re-called the multiplex PCR reads, giving one row per CDR3 protein. The sample yields about 230,000 distinct CDR3 sequences, about 30% seen once. The sequenced material came from axillary lymph node tissue. These receptors were obtained from a female donor with breast cancer. Some clones in this sample may be carry-over from other donors' samples. Both conserved end residues are part of each CDR3. The D gene is left open where the match is weak. Clone size appears in some rows only: once, few, many, or a class for an expanded clone.

length	V	D	J	size	CDR3	DNA
14	TRBV15	TRBD1	TRBJ2-3	-	CATSSPTGADTQYF	TGTGCCACCAGCAGCCCGACAGGGGCAGATACGCAGTATTTT
12	TRBV24-1	-	TRBJ2-7	-	CATQLAAGWQYF	TGTGCCACCCAGCTAGCCGCCGGCTGGCAGTACTTC
13	TRBV7-9	-	TRBJ2-3	-	CASSRTITDTQYF	TGTGCCAGCAGCCGGACAATCACAGATACGCAGTATTTT
14	TRBV28	TRBD1	TRBJ1-5	-	CATGGTGGDQPQHF	TGTGCCACTGGCGGGACAGGGGGGGATCAGCCCCAGCATTTT
13	TRBV5-1	-	TRBJ1-3	many	CASSTDFRNTIYF	TGCGCCAGCAGCACGGACTTTAGAAACACCATATATTTT
13	TRBV5-4	TRBD1	TRBJ2-7	many	CASSLDRGQEQYF	TGTGCCAGCAGCTTGGACAGGGGGCAGGAGCAGTACTTC
14	TRBV2	-	TRBJ1-1	many	CASTPGRRANEAFF	TGTGCCAGCACCCCCGGGAGAAGGGCAAATGAAGCTTTCTTT
13	TRBV18	-	TRBJ2-5	many	CASSVHLQETQYF	TGTGCCAGCTCGGTACACCTCCAAGAGACCCAGTACTTC
16	TRBV6-1	TRBD1	TRBJ2-7	many	CASSDLNGQGPYEQYF	TGTGCCAGCAGTGACCTCAATGGACAGGGGCCCTACGAGCAGTACTTC
13	TRBV7-3	-	TRBJ2-7	many	CASSLDLSYEQYF	TGTGCCAGCAGCCTGGACCTTTCCTACGAGCAGTACTTC
11	TRBV20-1	-	TRBJ2-7	many	CSAIPGYEQYF	TGCAGTGCTATCCCGGGATACGAGCAGTACTTC
12	TRBV7-6	-	TRBJ2-1	many	CASSIGGAEQFF	TGTGCCAGCAGTATAGGGGGAGCTGAGCAGTTCTTC
14	TRBV7-9	TRBD1	TRBJ2-7	many	CASSPPDRAYEQYF	TGTGCCAGCAGCCCCCCGGACAGGGCCTACGAGCAGTACTTC
13	TRBV11-3	TRBD1	TRBJ1-3	many	CASTRGPGNTIYF	TGTGCCAGCACGAGGGGGCCTGGAAACACCATATATTTT
13	TRBV20-1	TRBD2	TRBJ2-7	many	CSARETSGYEQYF	TGCAGTGCTAGAGAAACTAGCGGCTACGAGCAGTACTTC
16	TRBV12-3/TRBV12-4	-	TRBJ1-1	many	CASSLRGGGQNTEAFF	TGTGCCAGCAGCCTCAGGGGTGGAGGCCAGAACACTGAAGCTTTCTTT
11	TRBV7-9	-	TRBJ2-5	-	CASSPGKTQYF	TGTGCCAGCAGCCCCGGCAAGACCCAGTACTTC
16	TRBV7-8	TRBD1	TRBJ1-2	many	CASRPGTGTLWHGYTF	TGTGCCAGCAGGCCGGGGACAGGGACTCTCTGGCATGGCTACACCTTC
12	TRBV29-1	-	TRBJ2-5	many	CSVEGVLKTQYF	TGCAGCGTTGAGGGGGTTCTTAAGACCCAGTACTTC
13	TRBV13	TRBD1	TRBJ2-7	many	CASGGQGFNEQYF	TGTGCCAGCGGGGGACAGGGTTTCAACGAGCAGTACTTC
14	TRBV15	TRBD2	TRBJ2-7	many	CATSETSGAYEQYF	TGTGCCACCAGCGAGACTAGCGGTGCCTACGAGCAGTACTTC
19	TRBV20-1	-	TRBJ2-3	-	CSALRVDSATRYGTDTQYF	TGCAGTGCTCTCCGGGTCGATAGCGCCACCCGGTACGGCACAGATACGCAGTATTTT
13	TRBV5-1	-	TRBJ1-2	-	CASSSRGSGSYTF	TGCGCCAGCAGCTCGAGGGGGTCGGGGAGCTACACCTTC
17	TRBV24-1	-	TRBJ1-4	-	CATSDSAPGQLMKNLFF	TGTGCCACCAGTGATTCCGCCCCGGGGCAACTAATGAAAAACTTGTTTTTT
17	TRBV6-5	TRBD1	TRBJ2-7	many	CASSPRDRGPLSGEQYF	TGTGCCAGCAGTCCGCGGGACAGGGGGCCTCTCTCTGGCGAGCAGTACTTC
17	TRBV13	-	TRBJ2-1	many	CASSQTAVPSSYNEQFF	TGTGCCAGCAGCCAAACAGCGGTACCGAGCTCCTACAATGAGCAGTTCTTC
15	TRBV5-1	-	TRBJ2-5	-	CASSLDRDPRETQYF	TGCGCCAGCAGCTTGGACAGGGACCCAAGGGAGACCCAGTACTTC
17	TRBV20-1	TRBD1	TRBJ1-5	-	CSSFSDRGGHSNQPQHF	TGCAGTTCATTCTCTGACAGGGGCGGTCATAGCAATCAGCCCCAGCATTTT
17	TRBV30	TRBD2	TRBJ2-3	few	CAWSATRTSGTRDTQYF	TGTGCCTGGAGTGCTACCCGGACTAGCGGGACAAGAGATACGCAGTATTTT
14	TRBV2	-	TRBJ1-3	-	CASRNGAGGDTINF	TGTGCCAGTAGAAACGGGGCGGGAGGAGACACCATAAATTTT
12	TRBV7-2	TRBD2	TRBJ2-1	many	CASSRELAVSFF	TGTGCCAGCAGCCGCGAACTAGCGGTTTCTTTCTTC